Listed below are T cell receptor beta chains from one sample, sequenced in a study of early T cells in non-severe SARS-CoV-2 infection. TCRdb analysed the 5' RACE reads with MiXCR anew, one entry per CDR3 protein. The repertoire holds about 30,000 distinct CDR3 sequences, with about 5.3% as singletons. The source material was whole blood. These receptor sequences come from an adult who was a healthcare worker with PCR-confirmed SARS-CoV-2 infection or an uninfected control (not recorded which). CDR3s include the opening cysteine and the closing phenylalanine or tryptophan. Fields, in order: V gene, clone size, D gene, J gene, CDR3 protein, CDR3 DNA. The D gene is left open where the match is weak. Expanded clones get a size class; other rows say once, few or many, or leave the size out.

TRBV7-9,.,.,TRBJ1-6,CATQGGDHRDSPLHF,TGTGCCACCCAAGGAGGTGACCATCGGGATTCACCCCTCCACTTT
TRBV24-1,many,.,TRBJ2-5,CATSDLSGDQETQYF,TGTGCCACCAGTGATTTGAGCGGAGACCAAGAGACCCAGTACTTC
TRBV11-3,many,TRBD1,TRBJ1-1,CASSKTGTGVPEAFF,TGTGCCAGCAGCAAAACCGGGACAGGGGTCCCTGAAGCTTTCTTT
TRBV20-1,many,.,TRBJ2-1,CSARPPEERARYNEQFF,TGCAGTGCTAGACCCCCAGAAGAGAGGGCCCGGTACAATGAGCAGTTCTTC
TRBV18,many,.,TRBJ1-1,CASSPRGVNTEAFF,TGTGCCAGCTCACCGCGAGGGGTTAACACTGAAGCTTTCTTT
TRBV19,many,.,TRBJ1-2,CASSIIAGKGYTF,TGTGCCAGTAGTATAATCGCAGGGAAGGGCTACACCTTC
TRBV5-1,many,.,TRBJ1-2,CASSGVRGGYTF,TGCGCCAGCAGCGGCGTACGGGGTGGCTACACCTTC
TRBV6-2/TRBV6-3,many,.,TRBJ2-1,CASSGDTIYNEQFF,TGTGCCAGCAGTGGGGACACGATATACAATGAGCAGTTCTTC
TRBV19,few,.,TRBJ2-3,CASSGDDTDTQYF,TGTGCCAGTAGCGGGGACGACACAGATACGCAGTATTTT
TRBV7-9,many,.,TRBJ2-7,CASTAGHEQYF,TGTGCCAGCACTGCCGGACACGAGCAGTACTTC
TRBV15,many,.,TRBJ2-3,CATSRGGSSSTDTQYF,TGTGCCACCAGCAGAGGAGGGAGCAGTAGCACAGATACGCAGTATTTT
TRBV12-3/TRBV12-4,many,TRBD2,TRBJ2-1,CASSPGRPAGEQFF,TGTGCCAGCAGTCCGGGACGGCCAGCGGGAGAGCAGTTCTTC
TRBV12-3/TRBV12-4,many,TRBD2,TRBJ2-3,CASSPQPSGFTDTQYF,TGTGCCAGCAGTCCCCAGCCTAGCGGGTTCACAGATACGCAGTATTTT
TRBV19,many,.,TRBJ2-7,CASSSQGWGEQYF,TGTGCCAGTAGCTCCCAGGGATGGGGGGAGCAGTACTTC
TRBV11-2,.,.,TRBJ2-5,CASSLSGVGARQETQYF,TGTGCCAGCAGCTTAAGTGGTGTGGGCGCGAGGCAAGAGACCCAGTACTTC
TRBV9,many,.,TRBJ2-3,CASSVAYRTDTQYF,TGTGCCAGCAGCGTGGCCTACCGCACAGATACGCAGTATTTT
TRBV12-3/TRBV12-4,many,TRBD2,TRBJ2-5,CASSFGTSGRETQYF,TGTGCCAGCAGTTTTGGGACTAGCGGGAGAGAGACCCAGTACTTC
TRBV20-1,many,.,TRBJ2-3,CSARVGGTDTQYF,TGCAGTGCTAGAGTAGGCGGCACAGATACGCAGTATTTT
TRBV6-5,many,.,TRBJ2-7,CASSPKGLPEQYF,TGTGCCAGCAGCCCCAAGGGACTTCCCGAGCAGTACTTC
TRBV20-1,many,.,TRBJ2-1,CSARSSIYNEQFF,TGCAGTGCTAGGTCTAGCATCTACAATGAGCAGTTCTTC
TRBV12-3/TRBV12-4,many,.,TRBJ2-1,CASSQTVGRLGEQFF,TGTGCCAGCAGTCAAACGGTGGGGCGCTTAGGTGAGCAGTTCTTC
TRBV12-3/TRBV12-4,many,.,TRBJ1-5,CASSPGRTYRQPQHF,TGTGCCAGCAGCCCGGGACGGACATATCGTCAGCCCCAGCATTTT
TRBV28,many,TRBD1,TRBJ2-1,CASRTGGMTYNEQFF,TGTGCCAGCAGAACAGGGGGGATGACTTACAATGAGCAGTTCTTC
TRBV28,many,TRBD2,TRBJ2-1,CASSLGGASGRANEQFF,TGTGCCAGCAGCCTAGGGGGGGCTAGCGGGAGGGCCAATGAGCAGTTCTTC
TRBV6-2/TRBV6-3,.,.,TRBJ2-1,CASSEPGRTEQFF,TGTGCCAGCAGCGAACCGGGGAGGACAGAGCAGTTCTTC